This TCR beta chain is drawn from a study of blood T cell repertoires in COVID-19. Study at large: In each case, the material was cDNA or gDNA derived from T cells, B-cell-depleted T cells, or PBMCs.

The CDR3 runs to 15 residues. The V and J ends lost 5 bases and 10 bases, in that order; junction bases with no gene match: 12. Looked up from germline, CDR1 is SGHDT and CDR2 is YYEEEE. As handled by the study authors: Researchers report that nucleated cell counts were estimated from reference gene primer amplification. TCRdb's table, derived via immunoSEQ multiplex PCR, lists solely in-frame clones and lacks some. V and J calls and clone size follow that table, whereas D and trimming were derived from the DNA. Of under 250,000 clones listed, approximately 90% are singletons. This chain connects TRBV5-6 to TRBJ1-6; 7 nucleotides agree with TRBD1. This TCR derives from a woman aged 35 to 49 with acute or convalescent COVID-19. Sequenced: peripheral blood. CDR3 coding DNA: TGTGCCAGCAGTTCCCTGGACAGGCTAGAGTCACCCCTCCACTTT. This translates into CASSSLDRLESPLHF. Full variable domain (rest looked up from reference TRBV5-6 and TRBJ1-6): DAGVTQSPTHLIKTRGQQVTLRCSPKSGHDTVSWYQQALGQGPQFIFQYYEEEERQRGNFPDRFSGHQFPNYSSELNVNALLLGDSALYLCASSSLDRLESPLHFGNGTRLTVT.